The text below deals with one TCR beta chain. Its antigen is unidentified. The data are from a study of cytomegalovirus exposure and HLA in healthy donors. Whole-study findings and limits: Many donors shared some public TCRs, even though most TCR sequences were rare. It was reported that the classifier diagnosed cytomegalovirus status with high specificity and sensitivity in both the original and validation cohorts. A later analysis found TCR association rates differed by HLA locus, highest for DRB1 and lowest for HLA-C. TCR beta sequences reportedly predicted the HLA-A and HLA-B alleles of most subjects accurately.

Primers for the PCR totalled 60 Vbeta and 13 Jbeta. Repertoires were generated with immunoSEQ multiplex PCR, while TCRdb's copy carries only in-frame clones and drops some. This repertoire shows about 140,000 clones, about 75% found once; its top ten account for 3% to 3.5%. CDR1 and CDR2 (germline): ENHRY, SYGVKD. This CDR3 comprises 13 residues. The TCR sequence derives from a middle-aged man in good health and CMV-seronegative. V is TRBV10-3 and J is TRBJ1-6; 10 bases agree with TRBD1. The sample taken for sequencing was PBMCs. In nucleotides, the CDR3 is TGTGCTTCGGAGGACAGGGGGAATTCACCCCTCCACTTT. Translation: CASEDRGNSPLHF.